The next 23 T cell receptor beta chains were all read from a single sample in a study of cytomegalovirus exposure and HLA in healthy donors. The PCR ran on 60 Vbeta and 13 Jbeta primers. Assay: immunoSEQ multiplex PCR; the TCRdb copy retains only in-frame clones and omits some. The sample is made up of about 210,000 clones, and the top ten hold over 0.75% of it. The sample consisted of PBMCs. The origin of the receptors is a woman aged 25 to 39 in good health and CMV-seropositive.

The chain recombines TRBV5-1 with TRBJ2-3; D is unresolved. CDR1 is SGHRS, CDR2 YFSETQ, per germline. V shed 0 bases and J shed 3 bases, with 11 bases lying between them. This CDR3 spans 15 amino acids. CDR3 sequence reads: CASSLVMAQTDTQYF. The DNA for the CDR3 is TGCGCCAGCAGCTTGGTTATGGCACAGACAGATACGCAGTATTTT.

The V gene is TRBV9, the J gene TRBJ1-1; 7 nucleotides line up with TRBD1. The CDR3 loop spans 15 amino acids. V dropped 3 bases and J dropped 2; count of bases not matched to a gene: 7. CDR1 and CDR2 (germline): SGDLS, YYNGEE. DNA for the CDR3: TGTGCCAGCAGCGCTTACGGGACAGACAACACTGAAGCTTTCTTT. Its protein product is CASSAYGTDNTEAFF.

The gene calls are TRBV5-1 and TRBJ1-1, with D possibly TRBD1 on 6 matching bases. Germline-derived CDR1 and CDR2 are SGHRS and YFSETQ. The CDR3 runs to 15 residues. Trimming pared 4 bases from V and 3 bases from J, leaving 16 bases between. The CDR3 spells CASSVDRDMDTEAFF. The CDR3 DNA reads as TGCGCCAGCAGCGTAGACCGGGACATGGACACTGAAGCTTTCTTT.

This sequence joins TRBV4-3 and TRBJ2-7, with D unclear. V was pared by 0 bases and J by 0 bases, with 9 bases between. The CDR3 has 15 amino acids. Per the germline V gene, CDR1 is LGHNA and CDR2 is YSLEER. CDR3 protein: CASSQDNGLSYEQYF. For the CDR3, the DNA is TGCGCCAGCAGCCAAGATAACGGTCTCTCCTACGAGCAGTACTTC.

This sequence joins TRBV5-4 and TRBJ1-1; no clear D gene. The CDR3 is made up of 16 amino acids. Germline CDR1 is SGHNT and CDR2 is YYREEE (reference sequence). The germline V and J ends were trimmed by 1 base and 3 bases, with 16 bases remaining between them. CDR3 residues: CASSLRLADLDTEAFF. Written as DNA, the CDR3 is TGTGCCAGCAGCTTGCGGTTGGCGGATTTGGACACTGAAGCTTTCTTT. Full variable domain (remainder filled in from reference TRBV5-4 and TRBJ1-1): ETGVTQSPTHLIKTRGQQVTLRCSSQSGHNTVSWYQQALGQGPQFIFQYYREEENGRGNFPPRFSGLQFPNYSSELNVNALELDDSALYLCASSLRLADLDTEAFFGQGTRLTVV.

The chain employs TRBV6-5 and TRBJ2-5, with 10 bases lining up with TRBD2. CDR3 length: 14 amino acids. Germline CDR1 is MNHEY and CDR2 is SVGAGI. The J segment lost 5 bases and the V segment lost 5 bases, leaving 5 bases of the junction unmatched. The DNA for the CDR3 is TGTGCCAGCAGTAATCTAGCGGGAGATGAGACCCAGTACTTC. It specifies CASSNLAGDETQYF.

This chain connects TRBV10-3 to TRBJ2-1; D is perhaps TRBD2 (5 bases). The CDR3 consists of 13 residues. CDR1 ENHRY and CDR2 SYGVKD come from the germline V gene. V was pared by 2 bases and J by 11 bases, with 13 bases between. The CDR3 is CAISEPSTNQQFF. As DNA, the CDR3 is TGTGCCATCAGTGAGCCCTCGACTAACCAGCAGTTCTTC.

The V call is TRBV7-9, the J call TRBJ1-3; D remains ambiguous. Per germline, CDR1 SEHNR and CDR2 FQNEAQ (reference sequence). This CDR3 has 14 residues. V gave up 5 bases and J gave up 1 base, with 9 bases separating them. CDR3 region: CASSPRVSGNTIYF. The DNA for the CDR3 is TGTGCCAGCAGCCCACGGGTTTCTGGAAACACCATATATTTT.

CDR3 residues: CASSLQGSSTDTQYF. The CDR3 DNA follows: TGTGCCAGCAGTCTTCAGGGATCTAGCACAGATACGCAGTATTTT. V usage is TRBV6-1 and J usage is TRBJ2-3; possibly TRBD1 for D (5 bases). The CDR3 has 15 amino acids. Germline values: CDR1 MNHNS, CDR2 SASEGT. Trimming removed 5 bases from V and 0 bases from J, with 12 bases in between.

The chain combines TRBV10-2 with TRBJ2-2; D is possibly TRBD1 (6 bases). Germline V CDR1 and CDR2: WSHSY, SAAADI. CDR3 length equals 16 residues. V lost 2 bases, J lost 0 bases, and 10 bases lay in between. The CDR3 DNA is TGCGCCAGCAGTGAGGGACAGAACGCGAACACCGGGGAGCTGTTTTTT. Its translation: CASSEGQNANTGELFF.

The chain carries TRBV6-5 and TRBJ2-2; TRBD2 matches at 8 bases. The CDR3 is made up of 16 amino acids. V was clipped by 4 bases and J by 4 bases; unmatched bases: 8. Germline values: CDR1 MNHEY, CDR2 SVGAGI. In nucleotides, the CDR3 is TGTGCCAGCAGTTCCACGGGGGGGCCTCGCACCGGGGAGCTGTTTTTT. Its protein product is CASSSTGGPRTGELFF.

The rearrangement links TRBV29-1 to TRBJ1-4; TRBD1 agrees at 10 bases. Germline CDR1 is SQVTM and CDR2 is ANQGSEA. The CDR3 contains 13 residues. In DNA, the CDR3 is TGCAGTACCCTAGGGACAGGGGAAGGAAAACTGTTTTTT. The encoded protein is CSTLGTGEGKLFF.

The rearrangement links TRBV14 to TRBJ2-7, with a weak D call TRBD1 (5 bases). Trimming took 4 bases from V and 12 from J, leaving 13 bases between them. Germline V gives CDR1 SGHDN, CDR2 FVKESK. The CDR3 loop spans 11 amino acids. CDR3 nucleotides: TGTGCCAGCAGCCTAGGGGCAGTAAGGTACTTC. Residues: CASSLGAVRYF.

The rearrangement joins TRBV6-6 to TRBJ1-4; D not resolved. The CDR3 totals 16 residues. Germline V gene sequence: CDR1 MNHNY, CDR2 SVGAGI (reference sequence). Between the trimmed V and J ends, which lost 0 bases and 10 bases, there was a span of 18 bases. This chain's CDR3 is CASSYSTGSAPGKLFF. CDR3 in DNA: TGTGCCAGCAGTTACTCGACCGGGAGCGCACCTGGAAAACTGTTTTTT.

This rearrangement joins TRBV19 to TRBJ1-2; no firm D call. The V end lost 8 bases, the J end lost 5 bases, and 21 bases lay between the germline ends. The CDR3 loop spans 15 amino acids. Per germline, CDR1 LNHDA and CDR2 SQIVND (reference sequence). The CDR3 bases are TGTGCCAGTCTCCCGACCTCAGGAGGGAGGTATGGCTACACCTTC. It specifies CASLPTSGGRYGYTF.

This chain joins TRBV5-1 and TRBJ2-5; TRBD2 aligns across 8 bases. The CDR3 is 14 residues long. Germline V gene data show CDR1 as SGHRS and CDR2 as YFSETQ. J was trimmed by 5 bases and V by 4 bases; bases with no gene match: 7. The CDR3, as DNA: TGCGCCAGCAGCCCGGCCTCGGGGGGGGAGACCCAGTACTTC. Translation gives CASSPASGGETQYF.

The rearrangement joins TRBV11-2 to TRBJ1-1; TRBD1 agrees at 10 bases. The CDR3 has 17 residues. Trimming cost V 5 bases and J 3 bases; bases outside gene matches: 12. Germline-derived CDR1 and CDR2 are SGHAT and FQNNGV. The CDR3 sequence: CASSLLGTGEYYTEAFF. The CDR3 coding sequence is TGTGCCAGCAGCCTATTAGGGACAGGGGAATATTACACTGAAGCTTTCTTT.

The chain combines TRBV30 with TRBJ1-2; D gene uncertain. The germline V gene has CDR1 GTSNPN and CDR2 SVGIG (reference sequence). The CDR3 runs 11 residues. Trimming removed 7 bases at V and 8 bases at J, with 14 bases between. Here the CDR3 reads CALPPLGGYTF. DNA of the CDR3: TGTGCCTTGCCCCCCTTGGGCGGCTACACCTTC.

The chain recombines TRBV19 with TRBJ1-2; 7 positions agree with TRBD1. This CDR3 is 14 amino acids long. Germline CDR1 reads LNHDA; CDR2 reads SQIVND (reference sequence). V lost 3 bases, J lost 7 bases, and 8 bases stayed unmatched. CDR3 sequence reads: CASSISDRAIGYTF. In DNA form, the CDR3 reads TGTGCCAGTAGTATCTCTGACAGGGCTATTGGCTACACCTTC.

This chain connects TRBV27 to TRBJ2-5, with 11 bases matching TRBD1. This CDR3 region has 16 residues. J was trimmed by 5 bases and V by 4 bases; bases with no gene match: 9. In germline, CDR1 is MNHEY, CDR2 SMNVEV (reference sequence). The CDR3 loop is CASSSDRGQWGETQYF. DNA of the CDR3: TGTGCCAGCAGTTCGGACAGGGGGCAGTGGGGGGAGACCCAGTACTTC.

The CDR3 DNA reads TGTGCCAGCAGTTTGGAGGGCACAGATACGCAGTATTTT. Encoded protein: CASSLEGTDTQYF. This sequence joins TRBV27 and TRBJ2-3, with D perhaps TRBD2 (5 bases). The ends were cut back, 3 bases at V and 1 base at J, with 5 bases in the middle. Germline CDR1 reads MNHEY; CDR2 reads SMNVEV (reference sequence). There are 13 residues in the CDR3.

J is TRBJ1-1 and V is TRBV6-5; D not resolved. V was clipped by 6 bases and J by 0 bases, with 8 bases between them. This CDR3 is 13 amino acids long. Looked up from germline, CDR1 is MNHEY and CDR2 is SVGAGI. The CDR3 here is CASSLQMNTEAFF. DNA of the CDR3: TGTGCCAGCAGCCTACAGATGAACACTGAAGCTTTCTTT.

The chain is built from TRBV5-1 and TRBJ1-2; no clear D gene. Germline CDR1 reads SGHRS; CDR2 reads YFSETQ. The ends were cut back, 0 bases at V and 2 bases at J, with 8 bases in the middle. This CDR3 contains 14 residues. CDR3 in amino acids: CASSLVPGNYGYTF. In DNA, the CDR3 is TGCGCCAGCAGCTTGGTGCCAGGAAACTATGGCTACACCTTC.